Listed below are T cell receptor beta chains from one sample, sequenced in a study of T cells in Graves' hyperthyroidism and ophthalmopathy. MiXCR, applied by TCRdb to the multiplex PCR reads, yields one record per CDR3 protein. Among more than 500,000 distinct CDR3 sequences listed, over 12% were seen once. The sequencing sample was made of blood. These receptors were taken from a woman in her 40s with Graves' ophthalmopathy. Each CDR3 is given with its conserved first and last residue. D genes are given only for firm matches. Size values are once, few and many counts, or a class for expanded clones, and some rows have none.

V gene: TRBV6-1; clone size: many; J gene: TRBJ2-7; D gene: .; CDR3 protein: CASSEAGRESSYEQYF; CDR3 DNA: TGTGCCAGCAGTGAAGCCGGAAGGGAGAGCTCCTACGAGCAGTACTTC
V gene: TRBV6-1; clone size: many; J gene: TRBJ1-1; D gene: .; CDR3 protein: CASSEPGRASEAFF; CDR3 DNA: TGTGCCAGCAGTGAACCGGGCAGGGCGTCTGAAGCTTTCTTT
V gene: TRBV6-1; clone size: many; J gene: TRBJ2-2; D gene: TRBD2; CDR3 protein: CASSRTSGTGELFF; CDR3 DNA: TGTGCCAGCAGTCGGACTAGTGGCACCGGGGAGCTGTTTTTT
V gene: TRBV7-8; clone size: many; J gene: TRBJ1-2; D gene: TRBD1; CDR3 protein: CASSPEPGQGKNRGYTF; CDR3 DNA: TGTGCCAGCAGCCCAGAACCGGGACAGGGTAAAAATAGGGGCTACACCTTC
V gene: TRBV29-1; clone size: many; J gene: TRBJ1-2; D gene: .; CDR3 protein: CSALKGRHNYGYTF; CDR3 DNA: TGCAGCGCACTAAAGGGACGGCATAACTATGGCTACACCTTC
V gene: TRBV6-4; clone size: many; J gene: TRBJ1-2; D gene: TRBD1; CDR3 protein: CASSQDRGPKGGYGYTF; CDR3 DNA: TGTGCCAGCAGTCAGGACAGGGGGCCTAAGGGAGGCTATGGCTACACCTTC
V gene: TRBV2; clone size: .; J gene: TRBJ2-3; D gene: TRBD2; CDR3 protein: CASSEASGVTDTQYF; CDR3 DNA: TGTGCCAGCAGTGAGGCTAGCGGGGTTACAGATACGCAGTATTTT
V gene: TRBV30; clone size: .; J gene: TRBJ2-7; D gene: TRBD2; CDR3 protein: CAGRTSGSSEQYF; CDR3 DNA: TGTGCCGGAAGGACTAGCGGGAGTTCTGAGCAGTACTTC
V gene: TRBV2; clone size: .; J gene: TRBJ2-4; D gene: .; CDR3 protein: CASMSVAKNIQYF; CDR3 DNA: TGTGCCAGCATGTCGGTAGCCAAAAACATTCAGTACTTC
V gene: TRBV29-1; clone size: many; J gene: TRBJ1-1; D gene: .; CDR3 protein: CSGIGETEAFF; CDR3 DNA: TGCAGCGGTATAGGAGAAACTGAAGCTTTCTTT
V gene: TRBV6-2/TRBV6-3; clone size: many; J gene: TRBJ2-1; D gene: .; CDR3 protein: CASSWPLGGQYHEQFF; CDR3 DNA: TGTGCCAGCAGTTGGCCTTTAGGAGGGCAATACCATGAGCAGTTCTTC
V gene: TRBV5-1; clone size: many; J gene: TRBJ1-2; D gene: .; CDR3 protein: CASSSGGGNLNYGYTF; CDR3 DNA: TGCGCCAGCAGCTCCGGCGGGGGAAACCTTAACTATGGCTACACCTTC
V gene: TRBV28; clone size: few; J gene: TRBJ1-2; D gene: .; CDR3 protein: CASSPPTGYYGYTF; CDR3 DNA: TGTGCCAGCAGTCCCCCCACAGGGTACTATGGCTACACCTTC
V gene: TRBV12-3/TRBV12-4; clone size: many; J gene: TRBJ1-3; D gene: .; CDR3 protein: CASSFGQGRASSGNTIYF; CDR3 DNA: TGTGCCAGCAGTTTTGGTCAGGGGCGGGCGAGCTCTGGAAACACCATATATTTT
V gene: TRBV11-2; clone size: many; J gene: TRBJ1-1; D gene: .; CDR3 protein: CASSLVLNTEAFF; CDR3 DNA: TGTGCCAGCAGCTTAGTTTTGAACACTGAAGCTTTCTTT
V gene: TRBV6-2/TRBV6-3; clone size: .; J gene: TRBJ2-7; D gene: TRBD1; CDR3 protein: CASSWDRGLVSYEQYF; CDR3 DNA: TGTGCCAGCAGTTGGGACAGGGGGCTCGTCTCCTACGAGCAGTACTTC
V gene: TRBV27; clone size: many; J gene: TRBJ2-7; D gene: TRBD2; CDR3 protein: CASSFRRGGLAHNRGEQYF; CDR3 DNA: TGTGCCAGCAGTTTCCGCCGGGGGGGGCTAGCCCACAACCGGGGGGAGCAGTACTTC
V gene: TRBV27; clone size: once; J gene: TRBJ2-2; D gene: TRBD2; CDR3 protein: CASSLEGRGAGELFF; CDR3 DNA: TGTGCCAGCAGTTTAGAGGGGCGGGGGGCCGGGGAGCTGTTTTTT
V gene: TRBV6-5; clone size: many; J gene: TRBJ1-2; D gene: TRBD1; CDR3 protein: CASSSGGDSLF; CDR3 DNA: TGTGCCAGCAGTTCGGGGGGGGACAGCCTCTTC
V gene: TRBV18; clone size: many; J gene: TRBJ2-7; D gene: .; CDR3 protein: CASSPKGYEQYF; CDR3 DNA: TGTGCCAGCTCACCAAAGGGCTACGAGCAGTACTTC
V gene: TRBV28; clone size: .; J gene: TRBJ2-7; D gene: TRBD2; CDR3 protein: CASSLSETSGSYEQYF; CDR3 DNA: TGTGCCAGCAGTTTATCTGAGACTAGCGGGAGCTACGAGCAGTACTTC
V gene: TRBV28; clone size: many; J gene: TRBJ1-5; D gene: .; CDR3 protein: CASSLQDQPQHF; CDR3 DNA: TGTGCCAGCAGTTTGCAAGATCAGCCCCAGCATTTT
V gene: TRBV7-3; clone size: many; J gene: TRBJ2-7; D gene: TRBD2; CDR3 protein: CASSLGLAGFSEQYF; CDR3 DNA: TGTGCCAGCAGCTTGGGACTAGCGGGGTTCTCCGAGCAGTACTTC
V gene: TRBV18; clone size: .; J gene: TRBJ1-1; D gene: TRBD1; CDR3 protein: CASSLSTGERTEAFF; CDR3 DNA: TGTGCCAGCTCACTTTCGACAGGGGAACGAACTGAAGCTTTCTTT
V gene: TRBV12-3/TRBV12-4; clone size: .; J gene: TRBJ2-4; D gene: .; CDR3 protein: CASSLRDGAKNIQYF; CDR3 DNA: TGTGCCAGCAGTCTCCGGGACGGAGCCAAAAACATTCAGTACTTC
V gene: TRBV12-5; clone size: .; J gene: TRBJ2-7; D gene: TRBD1; CDR3 protein: CASGLAPGQGAYEQYF; CDR3 DNA: TGTGCTAGTGGTTTGGCCCCGGGACAGGGGGCCTACGAGCAGTACTTC
V gene: TRBV28; clone size: many; J gene: TRBJ1-1; D gene: .; CDR3 protein: CASSSRVGTEAFF; CDR3 DNA: TGTGCCAGCAGTTCCAGGGTGGGCACTGAAGCTTTCTTT
V gene: TRBV27; clone size: many; J gene: TRBJ2-7; D gene: .; CDR3 protein: CASKPGRRSYEQYF; CDR3 DNA: TGTGCCAGCAAACCCGGGCGGCGCTCCTACGAGCAGTACTTC
V gene: TRBV7-2; clone size: many; J gene: TRBJ2-5; D gene: TRBD2; CDR3 protein: CASSLSGRQETQYF; CDR3 DNA: TGTGCCAGCAGCTTGAGCGGGAGACAAGAGACCCAGTACTTC
V gene: TRBV6-5; clone size: .; J gene: TRBJ2-5; D gene: .; CDR3 protein: CASSYGGVGGETQYF; CDR3 DNA: TGTGCCAGCAGTTACGGCGGGGTAGGCGGAGAGACCCAGTACTTC
V gene: TRBV7-2; clone size: many; J gene: TRBJ2-7; D gene: TRBD2; CDR3 protein: CASSLDGTSGYEQYF; CDR3 DNA: TGTGCCAGCAGCTTAGACGGGACTAGCGGCTACGAGCAGTACTTC
V gene: TRBV12-3/TRBV12-4; clone size: many; J gene: TRBJ2-7; D gene: .; CDR3 protein: CASRHSAVGGYEQYF; CDR3 DNA: TGTGCCAGCAGACATTCAGCCGTGGGGGGCTACGAGCAGTACTTC
V gene: TRBV6-1; clone size: many; J gene: TRBJ2-1; D gene: .; CDR3 protein: CASSESHNSYNEQFF; CDR3 DNA: TGTGCCAGCAGTGAATCGCATAACTCCTACAATGAGCAGTTCTTC
V gene: TRBV6-5; clone size: many; J gene: TRBJ1-2; D gene: TRBD1; CDR3 protein: CASSSGQGYTF; CDR3 DNA: TGTGCCAGCAGTTCGGGACAGGGCTACACCTTC
V gene: TRBV5-1; clone size: many; J gene: TRBJ2-5; D gene: TRBD1; CDR3 protein: CASRDPGGAETQYF; CDR3 DNA: TGCGCCAGCAGGGACCCAGGGGGCGCAGAGACCCAGTACTTC